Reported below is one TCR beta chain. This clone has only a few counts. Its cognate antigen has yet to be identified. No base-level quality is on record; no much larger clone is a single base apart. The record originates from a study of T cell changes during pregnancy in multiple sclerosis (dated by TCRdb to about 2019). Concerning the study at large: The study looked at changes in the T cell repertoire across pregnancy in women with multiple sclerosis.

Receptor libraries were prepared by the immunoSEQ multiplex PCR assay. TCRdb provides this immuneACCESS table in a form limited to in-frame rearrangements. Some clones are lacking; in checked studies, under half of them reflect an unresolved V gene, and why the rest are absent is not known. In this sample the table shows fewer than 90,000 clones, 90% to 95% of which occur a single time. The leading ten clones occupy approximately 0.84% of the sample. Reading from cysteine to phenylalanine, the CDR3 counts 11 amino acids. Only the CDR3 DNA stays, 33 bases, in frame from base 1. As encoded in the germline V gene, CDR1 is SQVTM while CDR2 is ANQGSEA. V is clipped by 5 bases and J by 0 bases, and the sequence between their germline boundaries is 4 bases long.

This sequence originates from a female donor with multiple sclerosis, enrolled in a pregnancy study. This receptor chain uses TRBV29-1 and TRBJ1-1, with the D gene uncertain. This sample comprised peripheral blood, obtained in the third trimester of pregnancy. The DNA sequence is TGCAGCGTTCTCCTGAACACTGAAGCTTTCTTT. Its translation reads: CSVLLNTEAFF.